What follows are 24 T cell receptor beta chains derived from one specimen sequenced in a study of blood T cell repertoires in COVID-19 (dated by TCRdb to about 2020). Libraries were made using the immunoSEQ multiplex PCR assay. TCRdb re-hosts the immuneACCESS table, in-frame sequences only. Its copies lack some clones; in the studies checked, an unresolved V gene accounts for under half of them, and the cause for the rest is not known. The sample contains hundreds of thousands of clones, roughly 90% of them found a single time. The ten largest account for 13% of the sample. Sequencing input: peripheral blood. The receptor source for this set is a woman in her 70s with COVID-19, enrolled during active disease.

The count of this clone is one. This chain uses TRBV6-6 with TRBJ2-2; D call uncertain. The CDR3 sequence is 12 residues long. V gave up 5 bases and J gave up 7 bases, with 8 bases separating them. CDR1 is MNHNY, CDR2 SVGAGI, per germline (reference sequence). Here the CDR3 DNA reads TGTGCCAGCAGTCCCGGAGTCGGGGAGCTGTTTTTT. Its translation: CASSPGVGELFF.

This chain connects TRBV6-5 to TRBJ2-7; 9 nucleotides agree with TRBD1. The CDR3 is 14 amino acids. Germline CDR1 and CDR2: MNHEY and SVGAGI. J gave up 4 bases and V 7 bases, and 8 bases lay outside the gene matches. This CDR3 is CASTGTGSRYEQYF. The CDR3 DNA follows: TGTGCCAGCACCGGGACAGGGTCCAGGTACGAGCAGTACTTC.

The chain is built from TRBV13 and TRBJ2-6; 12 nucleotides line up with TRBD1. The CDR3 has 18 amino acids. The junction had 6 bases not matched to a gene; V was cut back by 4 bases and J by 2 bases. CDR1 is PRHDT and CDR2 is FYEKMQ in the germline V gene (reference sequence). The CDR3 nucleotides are TGTGCCAGCAGCTCTGCCGGGACAGGGGGCACTGGGGCCAACGTCCTGACTTTC. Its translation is CASSSAGTGGTGANVLTF.

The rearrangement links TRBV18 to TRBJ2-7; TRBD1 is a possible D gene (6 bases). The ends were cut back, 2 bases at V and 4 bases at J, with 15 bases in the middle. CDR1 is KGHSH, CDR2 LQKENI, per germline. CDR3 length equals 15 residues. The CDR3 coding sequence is TGTGCCAGCTCACCATCACAGGGTAAAGAATACGAGCAGTACTTC. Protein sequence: CASSPSQGKEYEQYF.

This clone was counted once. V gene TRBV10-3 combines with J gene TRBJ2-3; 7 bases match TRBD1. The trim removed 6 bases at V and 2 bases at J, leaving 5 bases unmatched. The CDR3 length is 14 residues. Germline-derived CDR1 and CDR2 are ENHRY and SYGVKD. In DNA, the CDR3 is TGTGCCATCAGAGAGGGGGCGTCCACAGATACGCAGTATTTT. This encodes CAIREGASTDTQYF.

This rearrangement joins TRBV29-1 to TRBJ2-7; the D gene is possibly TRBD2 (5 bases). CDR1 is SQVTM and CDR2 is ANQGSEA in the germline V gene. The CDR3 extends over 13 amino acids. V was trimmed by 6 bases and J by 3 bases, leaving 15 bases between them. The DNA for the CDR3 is TGCAGCGTAATGGAGGACTGGGACTACGAGCAGTACTTC. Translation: CSVMEDWDYEQYF.

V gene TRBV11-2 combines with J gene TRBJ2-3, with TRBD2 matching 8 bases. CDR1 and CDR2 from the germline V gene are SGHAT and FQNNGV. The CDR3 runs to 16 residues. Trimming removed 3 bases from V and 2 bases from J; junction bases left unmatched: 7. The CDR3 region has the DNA TGTGCCAGCAGCTTTCGCGGACTAGCAGCCACAGATACGCAGTATTTT. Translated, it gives CASSFRGLAATDTQYF. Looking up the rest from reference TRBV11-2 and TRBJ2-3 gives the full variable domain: EAGVAQSPRYKIIEKRQSVAFWCNPISGHATLYWYQQILGQGPKLLIQFQNNGVVDDSQLPKDRFSAERLKGVDSTLKIQPAKLEDSAVYLCASSFRGLAATDTQYFGPGTRLTVL.

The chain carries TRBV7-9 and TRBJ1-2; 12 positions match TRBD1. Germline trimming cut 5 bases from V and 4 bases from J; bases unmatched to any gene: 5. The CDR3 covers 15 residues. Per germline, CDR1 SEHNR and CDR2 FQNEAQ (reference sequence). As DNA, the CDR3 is TGTGCCAGCAGCGTACCGGGACAGGGGGCCTATGGCTACACCTTC. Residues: CASSVPGQGAYGYTF.

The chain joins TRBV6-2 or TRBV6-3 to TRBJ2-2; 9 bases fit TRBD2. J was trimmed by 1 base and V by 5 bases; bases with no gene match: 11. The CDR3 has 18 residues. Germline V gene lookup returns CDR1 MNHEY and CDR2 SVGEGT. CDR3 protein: CASSGSGTSSMNTGELFF. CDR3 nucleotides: TGTGCCAGCAGTGGGTCCGGGACTAGCAGTATGAACACCGGGGAGCTGTTTTTT.

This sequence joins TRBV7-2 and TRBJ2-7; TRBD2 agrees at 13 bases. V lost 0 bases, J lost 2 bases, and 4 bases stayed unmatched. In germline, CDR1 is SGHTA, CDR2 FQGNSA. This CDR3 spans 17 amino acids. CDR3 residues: CASSLALLAGGPYEQYF. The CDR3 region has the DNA TGTGCCAGCAGCTTAGCGCTACTAGCGGGGGGGCCCTACGAGCAGTACTTC. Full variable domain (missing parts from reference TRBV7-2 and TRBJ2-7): GAGVSQSPSNKVTEKGKDVELRCDPISGHTALYWYRQSLGQGLEFLIYFQGNSAPDKSGLPSDRFSAERTGGSVSTLTIQRTQQEDSAVYLCASSLALLAGGPYEQYFGPGTRLTVT.

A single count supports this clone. The CDR3 DNA is TGTGCCAGCAGCACGTCCAGTAGCGGGGACTATGGCTACACCTTC. Residues: CASSTSSSGDYGYTF. V gene TRBV14 combines with J gene TRBJ1-2, with D unclear. CDR1 and CDR2 from the germline V gene are SGHDN and FVKESK. Trimming removed 5 bases at V and 3 bases at J, with 16 bases between. The length of the CDR3 is 15 residues.

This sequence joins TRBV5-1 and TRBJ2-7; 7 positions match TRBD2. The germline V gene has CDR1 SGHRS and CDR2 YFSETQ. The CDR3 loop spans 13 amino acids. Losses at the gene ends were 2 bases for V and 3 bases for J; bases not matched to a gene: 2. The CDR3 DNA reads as TGCGCCAGCAGCTTCGGGACTATCTACGAGCAGTACTTC. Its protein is CASSFGTIYEQYF.

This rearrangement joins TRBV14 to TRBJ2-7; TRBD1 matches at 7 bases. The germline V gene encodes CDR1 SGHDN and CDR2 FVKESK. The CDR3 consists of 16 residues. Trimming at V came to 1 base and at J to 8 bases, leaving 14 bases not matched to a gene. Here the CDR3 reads CASSQGGGTESNKQYF. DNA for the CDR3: TGTGCCAGCAGCCAAGGAGGGGGCACCGAAAGCAATAAGCAGTACTTC.

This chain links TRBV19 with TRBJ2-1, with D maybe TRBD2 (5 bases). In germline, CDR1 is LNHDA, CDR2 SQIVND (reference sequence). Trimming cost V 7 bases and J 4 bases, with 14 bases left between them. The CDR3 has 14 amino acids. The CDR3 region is CASTIGRVYNEQFF. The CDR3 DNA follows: TGTGCCAGTACCATAGGGCGGGTTTACAATGAGCAGTTCTTC.

CDR3: CASSLVQGANQPQHF. Written as DNA, the CDR3 is TGTGCCAGCAGTTTGGTACAGGGGGCGAATCAGCCCCAGCATTTT. The chain combines TRBV6-2 or TRBV6-3 with TRBJ1-5; 9 bases are shared with TRBD1. V shed 4 bases and J 4 bases; nucleotides not matched to a gene: 5. This CDR3 contains 15 residues. Germline lookup yields CDR1 MNHEY and CDR2 SVGEGT.

The CDR3 nucleotides are TGTGCCAGCAGCCAAGTTACTAGCGCTGTACGTGAGCAGTTCTTC. The encoded protein is CASSQVTSAVREQFF. This chain uses TRBV3-1 (or the pseudogene TRBV3-2) with TRBJ2-1, with TRBD2 matching 7 bases. This CDR3 comprises 15 residues. The germline V gene has CDR1 LGHDT and CDR2 YNNKEL (reference sequence). J lost 9 bases, V lost 1 base, and 9 bases had no gene match.

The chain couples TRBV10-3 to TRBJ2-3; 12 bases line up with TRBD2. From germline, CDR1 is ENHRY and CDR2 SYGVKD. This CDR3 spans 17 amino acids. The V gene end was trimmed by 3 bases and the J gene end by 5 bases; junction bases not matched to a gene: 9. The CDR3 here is CAISEYPSGGAIDTQYF. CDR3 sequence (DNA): TGTGCCATCAGTGAATACCCTAGCGGGGGGGCGATAGATACGCAGTATTTT.

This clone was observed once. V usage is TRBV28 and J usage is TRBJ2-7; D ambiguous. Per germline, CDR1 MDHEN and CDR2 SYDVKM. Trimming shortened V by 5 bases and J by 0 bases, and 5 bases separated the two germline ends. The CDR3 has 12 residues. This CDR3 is CASSIRSYEQYF. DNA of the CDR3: TGTGCCAGCAGTATTCGCTCCTACGAGCAGTACTTC.

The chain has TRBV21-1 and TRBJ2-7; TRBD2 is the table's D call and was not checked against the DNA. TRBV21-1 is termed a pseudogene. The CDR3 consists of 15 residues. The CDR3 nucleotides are TGTGCCAGCAGCAAATTGGCGGGGGACTACTACGAGCAGTACTTC. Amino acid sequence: CASSKLAGDYYEQYF.

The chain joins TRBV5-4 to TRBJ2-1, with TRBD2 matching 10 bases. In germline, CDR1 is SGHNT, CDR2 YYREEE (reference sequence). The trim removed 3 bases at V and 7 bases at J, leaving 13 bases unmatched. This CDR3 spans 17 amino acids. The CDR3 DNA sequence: TGTGCCAGCAGCTCTCACGGGGTAGCGGGGGGCGGTAATGAGCAGTTCTTC. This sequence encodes CASSSHGVAGGGNEQFF. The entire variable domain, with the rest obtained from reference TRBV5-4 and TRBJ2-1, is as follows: ETGVTQSPTHLIKTRGQQVTLRCSSQSGHNTVSWYQQALGQGPQFIFQYYREEENGRGNFPPRFSGLQFPNYSSELNVNALELDDSALYLCASSSHGVAGGGNEQFFGPGTRLTVL.

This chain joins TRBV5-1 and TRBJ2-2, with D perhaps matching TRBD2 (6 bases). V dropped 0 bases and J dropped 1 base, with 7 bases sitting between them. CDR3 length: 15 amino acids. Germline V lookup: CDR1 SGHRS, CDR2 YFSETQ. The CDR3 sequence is CASSLAGLNTGELFF. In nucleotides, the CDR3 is TGCGCCAGCAGCTTGGCGGGACTGAACACCGGGGAGCTGTTTTTT.

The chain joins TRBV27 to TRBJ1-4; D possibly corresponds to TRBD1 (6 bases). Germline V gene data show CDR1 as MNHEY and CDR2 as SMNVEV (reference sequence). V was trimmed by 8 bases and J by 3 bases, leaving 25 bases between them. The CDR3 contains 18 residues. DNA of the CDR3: TGTGCCAGCCACCAGGGTTGGGGGCTCGAGGTCCCTAATGAAAAACTGTTTTTT. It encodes CASHQGWGLEVPNEKLFF.

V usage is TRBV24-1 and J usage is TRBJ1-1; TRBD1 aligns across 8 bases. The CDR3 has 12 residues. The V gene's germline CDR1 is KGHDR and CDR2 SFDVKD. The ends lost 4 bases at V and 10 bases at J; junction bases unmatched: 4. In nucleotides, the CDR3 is TGTGCCACCAGTGAACGACAGGGGAGAGCTTTCTTT. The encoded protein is CATSERQGRAFF.

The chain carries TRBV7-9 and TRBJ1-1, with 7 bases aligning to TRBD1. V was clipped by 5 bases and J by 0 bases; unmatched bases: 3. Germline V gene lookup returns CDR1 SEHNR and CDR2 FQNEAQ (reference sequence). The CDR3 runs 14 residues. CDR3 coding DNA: TGTGCCAGCAGCCCCCAGGGGGTGAACACTGAAGCTTTCTTT. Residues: CASSPQGVNTEAFF.